The entry that follows covers one T cell receptor (beta chain) sequence. What this receptor recognizes is not known. No qualities accompany the bases; no much larger clone lies one base away. These data are taken from a study of T cell responses to AZD1222 COVID-19 vaccine listed by TCRdb under 2021. Background for the entire study: AZD1222 recipients whose second dose came at about 4 weeks and those whose second dose came at about 12 weeks were combined into one group, since spike-specific TCR depth and breadth did not differ between the two schedules. TCR sequencing covered roughly 230 trial participants: 207 given two doses of AZD1222 and about 26 given two doses of MenACWY control vaccine. Trial participants were enrolled by age into subgroups of 18-55, 56-69 and 70-plus years, and roughly 160, 29 and 62 TCR-sequenced participants, respectively, were included in these subgroups. The investigation overall reported the following: Spike-specific TCR breadth and depth rose significantly after two AZD1222 doses compared with day 0 and with MenACWY recipients. In the small 56-69-year group, the increase in depth fell short of significance, most likely because of low power. Reportedly, almost half of the unique spike-specific TCRs recognized epitopes lying outside the regions that are mutated in the B.1.351 and B.1.1.7 variants. The whole spike protein was spanned by vaccine-associated CD4 TCRs, and dominant responses were seen in regions 160-218 and 743-854. Conclusions about previously exposed vaccinees are limited because only six or seven AZD1222 recipients were SARS-CoV-2 seropositive at baseline. Because no day 14 peak-response samples were available, repertoires were characterized only after the peak T cell response. Participants were mostly white British, with more females than males. The authors suggested clonal diversity may have been underestimated.

CDR1 and CDR2 are drawn from the germline V gene: SGHAT, FQNNGV. V lost 6 bases and J lost 0 bases, and the count of bases not matched to a germline gene is 8. The CDR3 sequence holds 16 residues, the cysteine and phenylalanine included. CDR3 DNA is the only sequence kept; it has 48 bases, read in frame from the first base. The CDR3 regions of human TCRbeta chains were analyzed by immunosequencing. The authors' analysis ran thus. TCRs in the repertoires were compared against a reference library of SARS-CoV-2-specific TCRs that had been generated with the MIRA antigen-specificity platform. Breadth was defined as the fraction of unique TCRs that were SARS-CoV-2-associated, and depth was defined as the fraction of total T cells that were SARS-CoV-2-associated. Using the MIRA data, each spike-specific TCR was assigned both to the spike region to which the TCR was reactive and to a CD4 or CD8 class. Log10-transformed breadth and depth values were compared by one-way ANOVA with Sidak's multiple comparisons tests. The table comes from immuneACCESS by way of TCRdb, which keeps in-frame sequences with V and J called. Part of the clones is missing from these tables; in studies checked, under half for an unresolved V gene and the rest for unknown reasons. V and J calls and clone size are given by that table; D and trimming were obtained from the DNA. Across this sample there are 95,000 to 150,000 clones, with about 85% seen only once. Roughly 6.2% of the sample rests with the top ten.

This specimen's time point label, per the study, means: baseline before first vaccination. Samples from vaccinated people were obtained from the UK trials COV001 and COV002, which included a single-blind randomized controlled phase 2/3 trial of AZD1222 (ChAdOx1 nCoV-19) in healthy adults. Trial participant PBMC samples were collected at day 0 and day 28 after the second dose for TCRbeta chain sequencing. The receptor comes from an adult in good health. The sequencing here drew on peripheral blood, taken on day 0 of AZD1222 vaccination. The chain joins TRBV11-2 to TRBJ2-1; TRBD2 fits 7 bases in the junction. This receptor has the CDR3 CASSLAGGISYNEQFF. The sequenced DNA: TGTGCCAGCAGTCTCGCCGGGGGGATCTCCTACAATGAGCAGTTCTTC.